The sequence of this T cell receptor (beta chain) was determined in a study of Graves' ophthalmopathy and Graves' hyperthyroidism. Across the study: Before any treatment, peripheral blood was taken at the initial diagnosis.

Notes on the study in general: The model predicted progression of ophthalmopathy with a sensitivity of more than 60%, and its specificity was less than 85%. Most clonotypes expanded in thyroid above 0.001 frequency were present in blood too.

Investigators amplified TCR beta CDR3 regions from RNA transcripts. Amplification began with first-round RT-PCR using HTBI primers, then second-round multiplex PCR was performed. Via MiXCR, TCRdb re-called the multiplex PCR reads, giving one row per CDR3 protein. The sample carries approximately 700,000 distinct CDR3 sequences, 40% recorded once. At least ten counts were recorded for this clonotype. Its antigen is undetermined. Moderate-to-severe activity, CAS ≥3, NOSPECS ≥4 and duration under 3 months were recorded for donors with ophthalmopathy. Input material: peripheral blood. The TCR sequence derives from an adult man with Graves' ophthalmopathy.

The CDR3 protein is CATAEGIGTEAFF. DNA of the CDR3: TGCGCCACCGCCGAGGGGATAGGCACTGAAGCTTTCTTT. This rearrangement joins TRBV10-1 to TRBJ1-1; D is perhaps TRBD1 (5 bases). The CDR3 has 13 amino acids. The germline gives CDR1 WNHNN, CDR2 SYGVQD (reference sequence). V shed 10 bases and J shed 4 bases, with 16 bases lying between them.